This T cell receptor beta chain was sequenced for a study of blood T cell repertoires in COVID-19. In the study overall: Samples representing acute and convalescent COVID-19 were sourced from the United States, Italy and Spain. The cDNA or gDNA used as material had been derived from T cells, B-cell-depleted T cells, or PBMCs.

Authors' data handling: Reference gene primer amplification gave estimated nucleated cell counts. TCRdb keeps only in-frame clones here, not all; method: immunoSEQ multiplex PCR. V, J and clone size were drawn from that table, and D and trimming were deduced from the DNA. Of 110,000 or so clones detected, about 84% appear once; the ten largest clones hold approximately 1.5%. Deletions cut 3 bases from V and 4 bases from J, with 12 bases between. This CDR3 is built from 14 residues. CDR1 LGHDT and CDR2 YNNKEL come from the germline V gene (reference sequence). This clone has more than one count but fewer than ten.

The sample comprised peripheral blood. This rearrangement joins TRBV3-1 (or the pseudogene TRBV3-2) to TRBJ1-2; a weak D match, TRBD1 (5 bases). This clonotype was sampled from a man in his fifties with acute or convalescent COVID-19. CDR3 in amino acids: CASSQDNGPYGYTF. The DNA of the CDR3 is TGTGCCAGCAGCCAGGACAATGGACCCTATGGCTACACCTTC.